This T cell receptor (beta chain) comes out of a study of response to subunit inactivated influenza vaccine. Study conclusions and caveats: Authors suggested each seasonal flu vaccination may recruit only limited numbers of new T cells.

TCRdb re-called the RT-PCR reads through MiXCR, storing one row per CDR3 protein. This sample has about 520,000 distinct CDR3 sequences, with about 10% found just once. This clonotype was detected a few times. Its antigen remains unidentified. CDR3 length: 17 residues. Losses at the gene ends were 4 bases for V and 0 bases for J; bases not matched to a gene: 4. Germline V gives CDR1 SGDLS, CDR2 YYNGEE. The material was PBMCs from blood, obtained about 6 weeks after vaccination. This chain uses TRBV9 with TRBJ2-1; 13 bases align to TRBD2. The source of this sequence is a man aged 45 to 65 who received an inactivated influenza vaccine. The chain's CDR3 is CASSFWTSGSSYNEQFF. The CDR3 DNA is TGTGCCAGCAGCTTTTGGACTAGCGGGAGCTCCTACAATGAGCAGTTCTTC.